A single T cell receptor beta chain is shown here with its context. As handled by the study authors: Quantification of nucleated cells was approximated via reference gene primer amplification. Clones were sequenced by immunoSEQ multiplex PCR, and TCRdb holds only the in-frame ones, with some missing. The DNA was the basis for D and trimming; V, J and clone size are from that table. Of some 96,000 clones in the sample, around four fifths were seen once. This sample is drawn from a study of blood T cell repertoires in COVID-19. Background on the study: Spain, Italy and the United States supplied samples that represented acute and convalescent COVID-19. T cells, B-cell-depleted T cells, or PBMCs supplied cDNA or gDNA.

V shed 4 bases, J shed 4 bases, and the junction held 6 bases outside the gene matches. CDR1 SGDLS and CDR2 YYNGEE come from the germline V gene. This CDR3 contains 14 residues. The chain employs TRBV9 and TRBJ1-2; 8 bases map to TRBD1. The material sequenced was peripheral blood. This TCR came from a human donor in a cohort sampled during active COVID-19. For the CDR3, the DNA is TGTGCCAGCAGCTCGTCCGGGACAGGCTATGGCTACACCTTC. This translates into CASSSSGTGYGYTF.